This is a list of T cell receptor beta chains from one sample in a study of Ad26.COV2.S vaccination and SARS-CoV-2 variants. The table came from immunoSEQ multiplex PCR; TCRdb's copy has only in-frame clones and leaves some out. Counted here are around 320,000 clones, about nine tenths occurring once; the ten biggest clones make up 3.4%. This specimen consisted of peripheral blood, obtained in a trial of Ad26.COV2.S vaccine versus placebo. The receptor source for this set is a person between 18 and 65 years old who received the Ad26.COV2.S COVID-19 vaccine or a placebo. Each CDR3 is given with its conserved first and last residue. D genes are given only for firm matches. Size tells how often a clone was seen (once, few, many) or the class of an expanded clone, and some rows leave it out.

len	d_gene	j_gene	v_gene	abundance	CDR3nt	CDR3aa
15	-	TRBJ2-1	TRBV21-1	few	TGTGCCAGCAGCCCCCGCGTTGGGGGTCCGGATGAGCAGTTCTTC	CASSPRVGGPDEQFF
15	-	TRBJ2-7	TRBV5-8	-	TGTGCCAGCAGCCCTATGACATTTAGCTCCTACGAGCAGTACTTC	CASSPMTFSSYEQYF
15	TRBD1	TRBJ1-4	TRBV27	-	TGTGCCAGCAGTTTCTACGGGACAGGGAGGGAAAAACTGTTTTTT	CASSFYGTGREKLFF
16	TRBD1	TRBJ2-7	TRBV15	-	TGTGCCACCAGCCCTAGGACAGGGTCGAGCTCCTACGAGCAGTACTTC	CATSPRTGSSSYEQYF
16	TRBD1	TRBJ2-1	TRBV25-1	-	TGTGCCAGCAGGCAGACCGGGACAGGGCCCAACAATGAGCAGTTCTTC	CASRQTGTGPNNEQFF
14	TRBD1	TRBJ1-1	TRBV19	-	TGTGCCAGTAGTATGGACAGGACGAACACTGAAGCTTTCTTT	CASSMDRTNTEAFF
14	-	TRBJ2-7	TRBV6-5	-	TGTGCCAGCAGTCGTTCGGGGGAAACCTACGAGCAGTACTTC	CASSRSGETYEQYF
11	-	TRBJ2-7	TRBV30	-	TGTGCCTGGAGGCGGGTGGCCGAGCAGTACTTC	CAWRRVAEQYF
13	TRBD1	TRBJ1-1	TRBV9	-	TGTGCCAGCAGCGGTGACAGGGGCACTGAAGCTTTCTTT	CASSGDRGTEAFF
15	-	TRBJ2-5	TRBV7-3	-	TGTGCCAGCAGCGCGTTGCCTAGCAAGGGTGAGACCCAGTACTTC	CASSALPSKGETQYF
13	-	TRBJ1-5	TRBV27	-	TGTGCCAGCAGTTCCACGACATCTCAGCCCCAGCATTTT	CASSSTTSQPQHF
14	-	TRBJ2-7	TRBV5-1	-	TGCGCCAGCAGCCTAAGGGGAGAATCCTACGAGCAGTACTTC	CASSLRGESYEQYF
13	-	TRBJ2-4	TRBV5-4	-	TGTGCCAGCAGCTTGCTGGGGTCGGACATTCAGTACTTC	CASSLLGSDIQYF
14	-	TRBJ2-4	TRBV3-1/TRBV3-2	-	TGTGCCAGCACTAAACAGGGTTTTGAAAACATTCAGTACTTC	CASTKQGFENIQYF
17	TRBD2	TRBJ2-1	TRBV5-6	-	TGTGCCAGCAGCGAACCTCCGGGACTAGCTACCTACAATGAGCAGTTCTTC	CASSEPPGLATYNEQFF
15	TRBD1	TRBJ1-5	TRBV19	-	TGTGCCAGTAGTGCCGGGACAGGGGGTGGTCAGCCCCAGCATTTT	CASSAGTGGGQPQHF
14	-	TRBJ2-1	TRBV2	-	TGTGCCAGCAGTGGCGGGGCGGGATACAATGAGCAGTTCTTC	CASSGGAGYNEQFF
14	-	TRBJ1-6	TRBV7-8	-	TGTGCCAGCAACGACAGGAATTATAATTCACCCCTCCACTTT	CASNDRNYNSPLHF
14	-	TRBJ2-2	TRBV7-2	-	TGTGCCAGCAGCCCCGATGGCCATGTCGGGGAGCTGTTTTTT	CASSPDGHVGELFF
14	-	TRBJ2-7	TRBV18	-	TGTGCCAGCTCACCTCGGGGGCACACCTACGAGCAGTACTTC	CASSPRGHTYEQYF
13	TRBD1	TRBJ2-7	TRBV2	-	TGTGCCAGCAGTGAAGCCGCAGGGGGCGAGCAGTACTTC	CASSEAAGGEQYF
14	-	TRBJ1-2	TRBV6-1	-	TGTGCCAGCAGTGAAGCGTTAGGGCAAGGCGGCTACACCTTC	CASSEALGQGGYTF
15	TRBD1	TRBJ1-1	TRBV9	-	TGTGCCAGCAGGGCCGGGACAGGGTATAGCACTGAAGCTTTCTTT	CASRAGTGYSTEAFF
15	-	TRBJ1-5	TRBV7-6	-	TGTGCCAGCAGCTTAGTTACGGGGAGCAATCAGCCCCAGCATTTT	CASSLVTGSNQPQHF
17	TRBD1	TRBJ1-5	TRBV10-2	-	TGCGCCAGCAGTCTCTCTACCGGGACAGGGGGCAATCAGCCCCAGCATTTT	CASSLSTGTGGNQPQHF
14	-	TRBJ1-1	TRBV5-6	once	TGTGCCAGCAGCTTCGGCAGCCTAAACACTGAAGCTTTCTTT	CASSFGSLNTEAFF
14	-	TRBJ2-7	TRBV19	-	TGTGCCAGTAGCAACAGGGAGGGATTTGACGAGCAGTACTTC	CASSNREGFDEQYF
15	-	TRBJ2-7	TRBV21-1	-	TGTGCCAGCAGCAGGTGTTGGCGGGGGAGCTACGAGCAGTACTTC	CASSRCWRGSYEQYF
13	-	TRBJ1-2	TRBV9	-	TGTGCCAGCAGCGTACAGGTCAGGGACGGCTACACCTTC	CASSVQVRDGYTF
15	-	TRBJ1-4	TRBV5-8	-	TGTGCCAGCAGCTTGTCGGATGCAACTAATGAAAAACTGTTTTTT	CASSLSDATNEKLFF
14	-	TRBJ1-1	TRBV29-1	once	TGCAGCGTTAGGGGGGGTGGAATGAACACTGAAGCTTTCTTT	CSVRGGGMNTEAFF
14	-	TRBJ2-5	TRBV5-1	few	TGCGCCAGCAGCTTGGCGGGGAGAGGGGAGACCCAGTACTTC	CASSLAGRGETQYF
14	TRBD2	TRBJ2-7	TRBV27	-	TGTGCCAGCAGTTCCACTAGCGGGGTCTACGAGCAGTACTTC	CASSSTSGVYEQYF
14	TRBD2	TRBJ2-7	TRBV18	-	TGTGCCAGCTCACTAGGACTAGAAGTCGACGAGCAGTACTTC	CASSLGLEVDEQYF
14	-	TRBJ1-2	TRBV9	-	TGTGCCAGCAGCGTAGAGGGGACCGTCGCTGGCTACACCTTC	CASSVEGTVAGYTF
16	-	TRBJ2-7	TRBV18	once	TGTGCCAGCTCACCAGAGGCCCAGACGTTAACCTACGAGCAGTACTTC	CASSPEAQTLTYEQYF
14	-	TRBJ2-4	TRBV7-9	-	TGTGCCAGCAGCTTAGGCGGTTCCAGGAACATTCAGTACTTC	CASSLGGSRNIQYF
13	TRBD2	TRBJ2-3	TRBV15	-	TGTGCCACCAGCAGAGATCATGGGACTAGCGGGGGTTTT	CATSRDHGTSGGF
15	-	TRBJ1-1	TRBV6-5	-	TGTGCCAGCAGTTACTTGGGGGGAAGTAACACTGAAGCTTTCTTT	CASSYLGGSNTEAFF
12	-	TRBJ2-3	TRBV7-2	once	TGTGCCAGCAGCTTAGCGTCCGATACGCAGTATTTT	CASSLASDTQYF
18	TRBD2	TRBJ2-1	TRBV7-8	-	TGTGCCAGCAGCCCAGCACTTGGGATAGCGGGGGCCTACAATGAGCAGTTCTTC	CASSPALGIAGAYNEQFF
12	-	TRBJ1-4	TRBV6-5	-	TGTGCCTCCGGGGCAACTAATGAAAAACTGTTTTTT	CASGATNEKLFF
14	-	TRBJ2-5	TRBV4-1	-	TGCGCCAGCAGCCAAGTTGGGGGGCGAGAGACCCAGTACTTC	CASSQVGGRETQYF
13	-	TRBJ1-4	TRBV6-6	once	TGTGCCAGCAACCCTACCCGAAGCGAAAAACTGTTTTTT	CASNPTRSEKLFF
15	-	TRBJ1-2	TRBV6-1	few	TGTGCCAGCAGTGAAAGTAAAGGGCAGATTTATGGCTACACCTTC	CASSESKGQIYGYTF
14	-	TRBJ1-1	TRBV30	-	TGTGCCTGGAGTCTAGGACAGCCGAACACTGAAGCTTTCTTT	CAWSLGQPNTEAFF
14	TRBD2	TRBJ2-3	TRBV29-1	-	TGCAGCGTCGTAGCGGGGGGGAGCACAGATACGCAGTATTTT	CSVVAGGSTDTQYF
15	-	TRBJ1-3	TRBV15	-	TGTGCCACCAGCAGAGATCGGGGCAGGGGAAACACCATATATTTT	CATSRDRGRGNTIYF